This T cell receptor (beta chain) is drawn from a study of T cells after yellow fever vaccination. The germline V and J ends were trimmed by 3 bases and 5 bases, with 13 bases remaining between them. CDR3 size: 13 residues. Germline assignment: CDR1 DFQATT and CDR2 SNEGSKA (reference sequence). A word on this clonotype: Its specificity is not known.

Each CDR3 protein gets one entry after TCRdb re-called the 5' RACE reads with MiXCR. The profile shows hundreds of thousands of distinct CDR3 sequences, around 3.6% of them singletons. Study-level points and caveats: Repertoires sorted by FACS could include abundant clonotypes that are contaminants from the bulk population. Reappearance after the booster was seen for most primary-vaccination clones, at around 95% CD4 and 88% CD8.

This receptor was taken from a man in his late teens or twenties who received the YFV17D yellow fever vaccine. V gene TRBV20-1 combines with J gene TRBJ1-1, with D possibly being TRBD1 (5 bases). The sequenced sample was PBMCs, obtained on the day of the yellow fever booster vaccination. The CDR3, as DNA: TGCAGTGCTAGGGGGGGTTTAAGGACTGAAGCTTTCTTT. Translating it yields CSARGGLRTEAFF.